This TCR beta chain was sequenced during a study of tumor-infiltrating lymphocytes in localized non-small cell lung cancer. Study observations and caveats: Tumors had more T cell infiltration than uninvolved lung, per TCRbeta sequencing and CD3 counts. No T-cell fraction difference was seen between IM1 and IM2 tumors. Different pieces of the same tissue were used for each assay.

In regard to this clone: The antigen remains undetermined.

The repertoire was sequenced with immunoSEQ multiplex PCR; TCRdb's copy has only in-frame clones and lacks some. The sample lists approximately 24,000 clones; roughly two thirds were seen once. CDR3 length: 15 amino acids. In germline, CDR1 is MDHEN, CDR2 SYDVKM. V shed 5 bases, J shed 4 bases, and the junction held 7 bases outside the gene matches. This chain uses TRBV28 with TRBJ2-2; 7 nucleotides match TRBD2. The sequence came from a human donor with non-small cell lung cancer. Material: lung tumor tissue. CDR3 DNA: TGTGCCAGCAGTAGGGGAGGGCAGGGCACCGGGGAGCTGTTTTTT. Translating gives CASSRGGQGTGELFF.